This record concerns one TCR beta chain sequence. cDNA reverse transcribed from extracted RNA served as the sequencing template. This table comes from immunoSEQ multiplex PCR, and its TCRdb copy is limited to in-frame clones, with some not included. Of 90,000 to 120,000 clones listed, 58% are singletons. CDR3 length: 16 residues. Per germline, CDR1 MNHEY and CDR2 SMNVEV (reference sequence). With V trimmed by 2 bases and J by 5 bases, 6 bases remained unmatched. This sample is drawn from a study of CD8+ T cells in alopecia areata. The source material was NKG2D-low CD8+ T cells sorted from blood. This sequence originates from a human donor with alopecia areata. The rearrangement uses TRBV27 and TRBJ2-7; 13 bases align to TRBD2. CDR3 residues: CASSLIGLAGANEQYF. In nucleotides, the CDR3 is TGTGCCAGCAGTTTAATCGGACTAGCGGGAGCTAACGAGCAGTACTTC.